These 6 T cell receptor beta chains were sequenced from one sample in a study of T cell responses to AZD1222 COVID-19 vaccine. Data came from immunoSEQ multiplex PCR; TCRdb stores just in-frame clones and leaves some out. The sample holds about 110,000 clones, 86% seen once. The sample here was peripheral blood, taken on day 0 of AZD1222 vaccination. These receptors were collected from an adult in good health.

The chain carries TRBV28 and TRBJ1-6; D might be TRBD1 (5 bases). CDR3 size: 16 residues. Looked up from germline, CDR1 is MDHEN and CDR2 is SYDVKM. V lost 7 bases and J lost 6, with 19 bases in between. The CDR3 nucleotides are TGTGCCAGCATCACCTCAGCGGGACGCGCTAATTCACCCCTCCACTTT. It encodes CASITSAGRANSPLHF.

This clone was seen a few times. The CDR3: CASSINSDTEAFF. CDR3 DNA: TGTGCCAGTAGTATAAATTCAGACACTGAAGCTTTCTTT. This chain joins TRBV19 and TRBJ1-1; unclear D gene. CDR3 length: 13 amino acids. In germline, CDR1 is LNHDA, CDR2 SQIVND (reference sequence). V lost 2 bases to trimming and J lost 3 bases, with 7 bases between them.

The chain joins TRBV6-6 to TRBJ2-5; D gene uncertain. This CDR3 region has 13 residues. Trimming left V 7 bases short and J 7 bases short, with 16 bases between. Germline-derived CDR1 and CDR2 are MNHNY and SVGAGI (reference sequence). CDR3 nucleotides: TGTGCCAGCACCGAAGCGCCTGAAGGGACCCAGTACTTC. This sequence encodes CASTEAPEGTQYF.

V usage is TRBV6-5 and J usage is TRBJ1-1, with a weak D call TRBD1 (5 bases). With 5 bases removed from V and 1 base from J, the gap between germline ends came to 11 bases. From germline, CDR1 is MNHEY and CDR2 SVGAGI. The CDR3 has 14 residues. The CDR3 here is CASSPTDRNTEAFF. The CDR3 DNA is TGTGCCAGCAGTCCAACCGACAGGAACACTGAAGCTTTCTTT.

This clone turned up a few times. The chain is built from TRBV3-1 (or the pseudogene TRBV3-2) and TRBJ2-5; 11 positions agree with TRBD2. V lost 2 bases, J lost 2 bases, and 10 bases stayed unmatched. The germline CDR1 and CDR2 sequences are LGHDT and YNNKEL (reference sequence). The length of the CDR3 is 18 residues. Here the CDR3 reads CASSQRPPSGGTQETQYF. CDR3 coding DNA: TGTGCCAGCAGCCAACGCCCCCCTAGCGGGGGGACACAAGAGACCCAGTACTTC.

The chain uses TRBV30 and TRBJ2-2; D unresolved. Germline CDR1 GTSNPN, CDR2 SVGIG (reference sequence). The V gene lost 0 bases and the J gene lost 2 bases, with 37 bases spanning the gap. The CDR3 is 24 residues long. The DNA of the CDR3 is TGTGCCTGGAGTGTACGAGGCAAGAAAGTATTAGCCACCGAAGGGCTTCGAAACACCGGGGAGCTGTTTTTT. It is translated as CAWSVRGKKVLATEGLRNTGELFF. The variable domain in full, completed from reference TRBV30 and TRBJ2-2, reads SQTIHQWPATLVQPVGSPLSLECTVEGTSNPNLYWYRQAAGRGLQLLFYSVGIGQISSEVPQNLSASRPQDRQFILSSKKLLLSDSGFYLCAWSVRGKKVLATEGLRNTGELFFGEGSRLTVL.